What follows are 32 T cell receptor beta chains derived from one specimen sequenced in a study of shared clonotypes between healthy human individuals. TCRdb's copy holds only in-frame clones and misses some; the assay was immunoSEQ multiplex PCR. The table includes about 1 million clones, under 80% detected once. Sequenced: memory CD4+ T cells sorted from blood. Stated subset: CD45RA-negative fraction. The receptors come from a young man in good health.

The chain couples TRBV27 to TRBJ2-7; D is uncertain. The CDR3 contains 13 residues. Germline V gene sequence: CDR1 MNHEY, CDR2 SMNVEV (reference sequence). V was clipped by 6 bases and J by 2 bases, with 11 bases between them. The CDR3 DNA reads as TGTGCCAGCAGACCTGCTAACACCTACGAGCAGTACTTC. Protein product: CASRPANTYEQYF.

The V gene is TRBV29-1, the J gene TRBJ2-7, with D unclear. V dropped 0 bases and J dropped 6 bases, with 9 bases sitting between them. Germline CDR1 SQVTM, CDR2 ANQGSEA. The CDR3 runs 12 residues. The CDR3 region has the DNA TGCAGCGTTGAAGAGGGTAGGAGCGAGCAGTACTTC. It codes for CSVEEGRSEQYF.

This sequence joins TRBV6-1 and TRBJ1-3; 10 bases line up with TRBD1. With 0 bases clipped from V and 1 base from J, the junction kept 3 bases outside the gene matches. The CDR3 is made up of 17 amino acids. Germline V lookup: CDR1 MNHNS, CDR2 SASEGT. CDR3 sequence: CASSEAGQGPSGNTIYF. DNA for the CDR3: TGTGCCAGCAGTGAAGCGGGACAGGGGCCTTCTGGAAACACCATATATTTT.

The V and J genes are TRBV5-5 and TRBJ2-7; D possibly uses TRBD1 or TRBD2 (5 bases each). Between the trimmed V and J ends, which lost 4 bases and 5 bases, there was a span of 16 bases. The germline V gene encodes CDR1 SGHKS and CDR2 YYEKEE (reference sequence). The CDR3 runs 14 residues. In DNA, the CDR3 is TGTGCCAGCAGCCGATGGACGGGGACCAACGAGCAGTACTTC. It yields the protein CASSRWTGTNEQYF.

The chain carries TRBV10-3 and TRBJ2-7; the D call may be TRBD1 or TRBD2 (5 bases each). CDR1 is ENHRY and CDR2 is SYGVKD in the germline V gene. This CDR3 region has 16 residues. Trimming pared 3 bases from V and 2 bases from J, leaving 17 bases between. The CDR3 DNA reads TGTGCCATCAGTGACCGCGTGGGGACGGAGACCTACGAGCAGTACTTC. This encodes CAISDRVGTETYEQYF.

In DNA form, the CDR3 reads TGTGCCAGCAGCTTATCTAGGCTAGCGGGGGCGATCACAGATACGCAGTATTTT. Its translation: CASSLSRLAGAITDTQYF. The J gene is TRBJ2-3, the V gene TRBV7-9; TRBD2 aligns across 10 bases. This CDR3 is 18 amino acids long. The ends lost 2 bases at V and 2 bases at J; junction bases unmatched: 10. Germline V gene lookup returns CDR1 SEHNR and CDR2 FQNEAQ (reference sequence).

J is TRBJ1-1 and V is TRBV28, with unresolved D. CDR3 length equals 12 residues. The V end lost 6 bases, the J end lost 8 bases, and 13 bases lay between the germline ends. Germline CDR1 reads MDHEN; CDR2 reads SYDVKM. The CDR3 coding sequence is TGTGCCAGCAGCCTAAAAAAGCCAGAAGCTTTCTTT. It specifies CASSLKKPEAFF.

This chain uses TRBV2 with TRBJ1-3; 7 bases match TRBD1. The junction had 6 bases not matched to a gene; V was cut back by 5 bases and J by 2 bases. CDR3 size: 15 residues. Germline V gene data show CDR1 as SNHLY and CDR2 as FYNNEI. This CDR3 is CASSWGQITGNTIYF. The DNA for the CDR3 is TGTGCCAGCAGTTGGGGACAGATAACTGGAAACACCATATATTTT.

This chain connects TRBV19 to TRBJ2-2; 10 nucleotides align to TRBD2. The CDR3 contains 19 residues. V lost 4 bases and J lost 4; bases outside the gene matches: 15. Per the germline V gene, CDR1 is LNHDA and CDR2 is SQIVND (reference sequence). This CDR3 is CASSNPVKREGLGTGELFF. For the CDR3, the DNA is TGTGCCAGTAGTAACCCCGTCAAGCGGGAGGGCCTCGGCACCGGGGAGCTGTTTTTT.

This chain joins TRBV25-1 and TRBJ1-6; no definite D call. This CDR3 is 15 amino acids long. V lost 4 bases and J 7 bases, leaving 14 bases between the germline ends. Looked up from germline, CDR1 is MGHDK and CDR2 is SYGVNS. CDR3 sequence: CASSVLDDPNSPLHF. DNA for the CDR3: TGTGCCAGCAGTGTGCTCGACGACCCCAATTCACCCCTCCACTTT.

This clone was detected only a few times. V gene TRBV19 combines with J gene TRBJ1-5, with D perhaps matching TRBD1 (6 bases). CDR3 length: 15 amino acids. Between the trimmed V and J ends, which lost 4 bases and 4 bases, there was a span of 14 bases. Germline-derived CDR1 and CDR2 are LNHDA and SQIVND (reference sequence). As DNA, the CDR3 is TGTGCCAGTAGTACAGCAGGGGTCACAAATCAGCCCCAGCATTTT. Encoded protein: CASSTAGVTNQPQHF.

To note about this clone: Other DNA sequences in the sample encode the same CDR3. V gene TRBV11-3 combines with J gene TRBJ2-1; 7 positions agree with TRBD2. The CDR3 is 15 residues long. CDR1 is SGHNT, CDR2 YENEEA, per germline. With 1 base clipped from V and 2 bases from J, the junction kept 2 bases outside the gene matches. The CDR3 coding sequence is TGTGCCAGCAGCTTAGGGGCGGGGGCCTACAATGAGCAGTTCTTC. Encoded protein: CASSLGAGAYNEQFF. Drawing the rest from reference TRBV11-3 and TRBJ2-1, the complete variable domain is EAGVVQSPRYKIIEKKQPVAFWCNPISGHNTLYWYLQNLGQGPELLIRYENEEAVDDSQLPKDRFSAERLKGVDSTLKIQPAELGDSAVYLCASSLGAGAYNEQFFGPGTRLTVL.

This clone occurred once. This sequence may be a read error, since a much larger clone differs from it by one base. This rearrangement joins TRBV9 to TRBJ2-2; unclear D gene. Deletions cut 4 bases from V and 1 base from J, with 11 bases between. CDR1 is SGDLS, CDR2 YYNGEE, per germline. This CDR3 has 15 amino acids. Here the CDR3 reads CASSPRTVNTGELFF. CDR3 nucleotide sequence: TGTGCCAGCAGCCCCCGGACGGTGAACACCGGGGAGCTGTTTTTT.

The chain links TRBV5-1 to TRBJ1-1, with D unresolved. The CDR3 length is 13 residues. CDR1 is SGHRS and CDR2 is YFSETQ in the germline V gene. Trimming removed 6 bases from V and 0 bases from J, with 9 bases in between. The CDR3 coding sequence is TGCGCCAGCAAGTTACAATTGAACACTGAAGCTTTCTTT. Translating it yields CASKLQLNTEAFF.

This chain connects TRBV10-2 to TRBJ1-1, with TRBD1 as a possible D gene (6 bases). Germline loops: CDR1 WSHSY, CDR2 SAAADI. This CDR3 is 14 amino acids long. Between the trimmed V and J ends, which lost 6 bases and 13 bases, there was a span of 24 bases. Here the CDR3 reads CASSRGGEKPQGFF. The CDR3 nucleotides are TGCGCCAGCAGCAGGGGCGGGGAGAAGCCCCAAGGTTTCTTT.

The rearrangement uses TRBV21-1 and TRBJ2-2; the table calls TRBD1, which could not be checked here. TRBV21-1 is a pseudogene. The CDR3 totals 17 residues. This CDR3 is CASTTTGSPPNTGELFF. The CDR3 DNA reads as TGTGCCAGCACTACGACAGGGTCCCCCCCGAACACCGGGGAGCTGTTTTTT.

V is TRBV5-1 and J is TRBJ2-7, with 7 bases lining up with TRBD2. V was pared by 6 bases and J by 4 bases, with 1 base of the junction left unmatched. The CDR3 totals 11 residues. The germline CDR1 and CDR2 sequences are SGHRS and YFSETQ. Written as DNA, the CDR3 is TGCGCCAGCACCGGGGGGTACGAGCAGTACTTC. Protein: CASTGGYEQYF.

V and J are TRBV6-1 and TRBJ2-7, with D maybe TRBD2 (8 bases). Germline assignment: CDR1 MNHNS and CDR2 SASEGT. The CDR3 spans 15 residues. Trimming removed 7 bases at V and 4 bases at J, with 20 bases between. The CDR3 spells CASTREGAADYEQYF. Here the CDR3 DNA reads TGTGCCAGCACCCGGGAGGGGGCGGCCGATTACGAGCAGTACTTC.

The CDR3 region is CAISDQETQYF. CDR3 sequence (DNA): TGTGCCATCAGTGACCAAGAGACCCAGTACTTC. The chain couples TRBV10-3 to TRBJ2-5; D ambiguous. The CDR3 covers 11 residues. Germline V gene lookup returns CDR1 ENHRY and CDR2 SYGVKD. Trimming took 3 bases from V and 1 from J, leaving 0 bases between them.

The gene calls are TRBV5-4 and TRBJ1-6, with TRBD1 matching over 10 bases. Per the germline V gene, CDR1 is SGHNT and CDR2 is YYREEE (reference sequence). The V and J ends lost 4 bases and 10 bases, in that order; junction bases with no gene match: 5. This CDR3 has 14 residues. The CDR3 here is CASSHGQGESPLHF. CDR3 coding DNA: TGTGCCAGCAGCCATGGACAGGGGGAATCACCCCTCCACTTT.

The chain combines TRBV9 with TRBJ2-7, with no clear D. Trimming took off 3 bases at V and 1 base at J, with 8 bases between the two ends. Per germline, CDR1 SGDLS and CDR2 YYNGEE. This CDR3 is 13 amino acids long. The CDR3: CASSDVPSYEQYF. CDR3 DNA sequence: TGTGCCAGCAGCGATGTTCCTTCCTACGAGCAGTACTTC. The variable domain in full, with the rest retrieved from reference TRBV9 and TRBJ2-7, is DSGVTQTPKHLITATGQRVTLRCSPRSGDLSVYWYQQSLDQGLQFLIQYYNGEERAKGNILERFSAQQFPDLHSELNLSSLELGDSALYFCASSDVPSYEQYFGPGTRLTVT.

The chain is built from TRBV6-5 and TRBJ2-5; the D gene is possibly TRBD2 (5 bases). Trimming took off 6 bases at V and 2 bases at J, with 10 bases between the two ends. This CDR3 spans 13 amino acids. Germline-derived CDR1 and CDR2 are MNHEY and SVGAGI. CDR3 protein: CASRSLEQETQYF. CDR3 DNA sequence: TGTGCCAGCAGGTCACTAGAGCAAGAGACCCAGTACTTC.

The chain uses TRBV11-2 and TRBJ1-5, with TRBD1 matching over 7 bases. Germline CDR1 reads SGHAT; CDR2 reads FQNNGV. The ends lost 4 bases at V and 5 bases at J; junction bases unmatched: 2. The CDR3 has 13 residues. The CDR3 protein is CASSSGQHQPQHF. The DNA for the CDR3 is TGTGCCAGCAGCTCGGGACAGCATCAGCCCCAGCATTTT.

Here the CDR3 DNA reads TGTGCCAGCAGTTCCCCCGGGACAGGGGATGAAAAACTGTTTTTT. This sequence encodes CASSSPGTGDEKLFF. The chain links TRBV28 to TRBJ1-4; 10 bases line up with TRBD1. The V segment lost 4 bases and the J segment 6 bases; nucleotides outside the gene matches: 5. This CDR3 is built from 15 residues. Germline-derived CDR1 and CDR2 are MDHEN and SYDVKM.

This clone was seen only once. This chain connects TRBV28 to TRBJ1-2, with a possible D match to TRBD1 (6 bases). Germline V CDR1 and CDR2: MDHEN, SYDVKM. The CDR3 runs 15 residues. V lost 6 bases and J 8 bases, leaving 22 bases between the germline ends. The CDR3 DNA follows: TGTGCCAGCAGACCCACAGGAGGGGGTATAGGGGGCTACACCTTC. Its protein is CASRPTGGGIGGYTF.

The rearrangement uses TRBV7-9 and TRBJ1-6; TRBD1 aligns across 9 bases. From germline, CDR1 is SEHNR and CDR2 FQNEAQ (reference sequence). The CDR3 length is 17 residues. The trim removed 0 bases at V and 7 bases at J, leaving 7 bases unmatched. CDR3 sequence (DNA): TGTGCCAGCAGCTTAGCCCAGGACAGGGGTTGGAATTCACCCCTCCACTTT. Amino acid sequence: CASSLAQDRGWNSPLHF.

This chain joins TRBV5-1 and TRBJ2-7, with D possibly being TRBD2 (7 bases). Germline V gene data show CDR1 as SGHRS and CDR2 as YFSETQ. Deletions cut 0 bases from V and 0 bases from J, with 22 bases between. The CDR3 runs to 19 residues. CDR3 coding DNA: TGCGCCAGCAGCTTGGCTGTCGGGGGGCCTAGCGTCCGCTCCTACGAGCAGTACTTC. The encoded protein is CASSLAVGGPSVRSYEQYF.

The chain employs TRBV4-3 and TRBJ1-1; no reliable D call. CDR1 is LGHNA and CDR2 is YSLEER in the germline V gene. The V end was cut by 1 base, the J end by 0 bases, with 9 bases between. This CDR3 has 15 residues. The CDR3 DNA reads TGCGCCAGCAGCCAAGGGGCCACCTTGAACACTGAAGCTTTCTTT. Encoded protein: CASSQGATLNTEAFF.

This clone was recorded a few times. The V and J genes are TRBV5-1 and TRBJ2-2; no clear D gene. V was clipped by 4 bases and J by 2 bases, with 12 bases between them. Germline-derived CDR1 and CDR2 are SGHRS and YFSETQ. The CDR3 extends over 15 amino acids. The DNA of the CDR3 is TGCGCCAGCAGCGCCAGGACGGACAACACCGGGGAGCTGTTTTTT. Protein product: CASSARTDNTGELFF.

The chain links TRBV29-1 to TRBJ1-2; D gene unclear. CDR3 size: 12 residues. Germline V gene lookup returns CDR1 SQVTM and CDR2 ANQGSEA. V lost 7 bases to trimming and J lost 0 bases, with 9 bases between them. This CDR3 is CSADNANYGYTF. DNA of the CDR3: TGCAGCGCAGACAACGCTAACTATGGCTACACCTTC.

The chain joins TRBV30 to TRBJ2-2, with 9 bases matching TRBD1. Germline assignment: CDR1 GTSNPN and CDR2 SVGIG (reference sequence). This CDR3 has 14 residues. J gave up 2 bases and V 6 bases, and 4 bases lay outside the gene matches. CDR3 residues: CACGTGKNTGELFF. As DNA, the CDR3 is TGTGCCTGTGGGACAGGGAAAAACACCGGGGAGCTGTTTTTT.

The rearrangement joins TRBV18 to TRBJ1-4; D ambiguous. The germline V and J ends were trimmed by 2 bases and 5 bases, with 12 bases remaining between them. From germline, CDR1 is KGHSH and CDR2 LQKENI. This CDR3 comprises 15 residues. Written as DNA, the CDR3 is TGTGCCAGCTCACCATTCGGCGGGGAGAATGAAAAACTGTTTTTT. Its translation: CASSPFGGENEKLFF.